This T cell receptor beta chain originates from a study of T cell repertoires in urothelial bladder cancer. Concerning this clone: Its antigen is still unknown.

Findings and limits, study-wide: Up to 17% of carcinoma infiltrating lymphocytes belonged to one T-cell clone.

Profiling relied on immunoSEQ multiplex PCR, and the TCRdb table lists in-frame clones only, not all of them. Among roughly 6,000 clones listed, 70% to 75% were seen once. This CDR3 region has 17 residues. CDR1 and CDR2 (germline): SGHKS, YYEKEE (reference sequence). Trimming removed 2 bases at V and 6 bases at J, with 20 bases between. The specimen was tumor-infiltrating cells from bladder cancer. The chain combines TRBV5-5 with TRBJ2-2, with D possibly TRBD1 on 5 matching bases. This TCR came from a human donor with urothelial carcinoma. The DNA for the CDR3 is TGTGCCAGCAGCTTTCGGACAAAAAGGCGCCCGGCCGGGGAGCTGTTTTTT. This gives the protein CASSFRTKRRPAGELFF.